Each of the 2 T cell receptor beta chains below was sequenced from the same sample in a study. TCRdb reanalysed the RT-PCR reads using MiXCR and keeps one entry per CDR3 protein. The sample yields hundreds of thousands of distinct CDR3 sequences, about 14% seen once. The sequenced sample consisted of memory CD4+ T cells from blood. The receptor source for this set is a female donor in good health, serving as a healthy control.

The chain has TRBV3-1 and TRBJ2-1; 7 nucleotides line up with TRBD2. The CDR3 runs 16 residues. V shed 4 bases and J 2 bases; nucleotides not matched to a gene: 8. The V gene's germline CDR1 is LGHDT and CDR2 YNNKEL (reference sequence). The CDR3 region is CASSLKERGPYNEQFF. CDR3 nucleotide sequence: TGTGCCAGCAGCCTGAAAGAGCGGGGACCCTACAATGAGCAGTTCTTC.

The rearrangement links TRBV19 to TRBJ2-3; D is uncertain. The CDR3 spans 14 residues. Trimming removed 3 bases from V and 4 bases from J, with 11 bases in between. Germline-derived CDR1 and CDR2 are LNHDA and SQIVND (reference sequence). The DNA of the CDR3 is TGTGCCAGTAGTATTACGATCTCCCCAGATACGCAGTATTTT. Translating it yields CASSITISPDTQYF.